Shown below are 6 T cell receptor beta chains from a single sample sequenced in a study of CD8 T cells in Susac syndrome. With random hexamers, roughly 0.45 to 1 ug RNA was reverse transcribed. MiXCR, applied by TCRdb to the immunoSEQ multiplex PCR reads, yields one record per CDR3 protein. The sample records some 260,000 distinct CDR3 sequences, 85% to 95% being singletons. Specimen: CD4+ T cells from PBMCs. The receptors come from a human donor with multiple sclerosis.

The chain combines TRBV24-1 with TRBJ2-1, with D perhaps matching TRBD1 (6 bases). The CDR3 spans 14 residues. The V gene's germline CDR1 is KGHDR and CDR2 SFDVKD. V lost 9 bases and J 6 bases, leaving 17 bases between the germline ends. In DNA form, the CDR3 reads TGTGCCACCGGCAGGGGCCTAGTGGGCAATGAGCAGTTCTTC. This sequence encodes CATGRGLVGNEQFF.

DNA of the CDR3: TGTGCCAGCAGCGGACCCAGGGGAGCGATGAACACTGAAGCTTTCTTT. Its translation: CASSGPRGAMNTEAFF. The chain employs TRBV5-4 and TRBJ1-1, with a possible D match to TRBD1 (6 bases). The germline gives CDR1 SGHNT, CDR2 YYREEE (reference sequence). V gave up 4 bases and J gave up 0 bases, with 16 bases separating them. This CDR3 has 16 residues.

V is TRBV19 and J is TRBJ1-1; maybe TRBD1 (5 bases). Trimming cost V 2 bases and J 2 bases, with 9 bases left between them. Looked up from germline, CDR1 is LNHDA and CDR2 is SQIVND (reference sequence). This CDR3 contains 14 residues. The CDR3 loop is CASSIRQQNTEAFF. The CDR3 DNA sequence: TGTGCCAGTAGTATAAGACAGCAAAACACTGAAGCTTTCTTT.

The chain has TRBV4-2 and TRBJ1-4; the match to TRBD1 covers 12 bases. Germline V gives CDR1 LGHNA, CDR2 YNFKEQ. This CDR3 region has 18 residues. Losses at the gene ends were 1 base for V and 3 bases for J; bases not matched to a gene: 6. DNA of the CDR3: TGTGCCAGCAGCCAAGGGCTGGGACAGGGGGCTTCTAATGAAAAACTGTTTTTT. Residues: CASSQGLGQGASNEKLFF.

The chain combines TRBV2 with TRBJ2-5; tentative D call: TRBD1 (6 bases). Between the trimmed V and J ends, which lost 5 bases and 5 bases, there was a span of 18 bases. The CDR3 sequence is 15 residues long. Germline CDR1 reads SNHLY; CDR2 reads FYNNEI. The CDR3 loop reads CASSSGPDRLETQYF. CDR3 sequence (DNA): TGTGCCAGCAGTTCGGGCCCCGACAGGCTGGAGACCCAGTACTTC.

The chain uses TRBV21-1 and TRBJ2-7; the DNA was not used to check the table's D call, TRBD1. TRBV21-1 is shown as a pseudogene. The CDR3 runs to 18 residues. As DNA, the CDR3 is TGTGCCAGCACCAATCCCCTGGCGGTCAGGGTAAGATCCTACGAGCAGTACGTC. It encodes CASTNPLAVRVRSYEQYV.